This TCR beta chain was recorded in a study of T cell repertoires in cytomegalovirus infection. Looking at the study overall: TCR beta signatures that were public indicated CMV infection and matching HLA type.

The CDR3 has 19 residues. The junction had 13 bases not matched to a gene; V was cut back by 5 bases and J by 2 bases. Germline V CDR1 and CDR2: SEHNR, FQNEAQ (reference sequence). Each CDR3 protein is one row after TCRdb ran MiXCR on the reads. The sample includes 160,000 or so distinct CDR3 sequences, 15% to 20% seen only once; the top ten take approximately 18%. Study-wide results and limits: Clonotype analysis showed dominance of the ex vivo response by HLA-C-restricted CMV-specific TCR beta clonotypes.

As regards this clonotype: Its matching antigen is unknown.

The clonotype was recovered from a human donor in good health (CMV status not recorded). Some clones in this sample may be carry-over from other donors' samples. This sequence joins TRBV7-9 and TRBJ2-2; 11 nucleotides line up with TRBD2. The source material was CD8+ T cells from PBMCs. The CDR3 bases are TGTGCCAGCAGCCGACTAGCGGGAAGCCAAAAACTAAACACCGGGGAGCTGTTTTTT. Translation gives CASSRLAGSQKLNTGELFF.